One TCR beta chain is described in this entry. Its antigen remains unidentified. The 5'RACE template-switching step produced TCR cDNA and added a universal primer site and UMIs. A single record per CDR3 protein comes from TCRdb applying MiXCR to the 5' RACE reads. The data show a few hundred thousand distinct CDR3 sequences, with approximately 4% seen just once and roughly 19% held by the top ten. This specimen belongs to a study of T cells after yellow fever vaccination. Broader study findings: The secondary response was weaker but peaked faster, day 5 versus 15.

Sample: PBMCs, taken 15 days after the yellow fever booster vaccination. This receptor was obtained from a man aged 18 to 35 who received the YFV17D yellow fever vaccine.

The CDR3 DNA sequence: TGTGCCAGCAGCCCTTACGGGGGGGACGAGACCCAGTACTTC. It codes for CASSPYGGDETQYF. The chain links TRBV9 to TRBJ2-5, with TRBD2 identical over 8 bases. The CDR3 has 14 amino acids. Looked up from germline, CDR1 is SGDLS and CDR2 is YYNGEE. Trimming took 4 bases from V and 5 from J; bases not matched to a gene: 7.